The present T cell receptor beta chain was sequenced within a study of Graves' ophthalmopathy and Graves' hyperthyroidism. Across the whole study: Researchers obtained peripheral blood at initial diagnosis, before any treatment had begun.

Ophthalmopathy-affected donors exhibited moderate-to-severe activity, CAS ≥3, NOSPECS ≥4, and duration under 3 months. No donor had other autoimmune disease, uncontrolled infection, pregnancy or lactation. Study outcomes and limitations: Thyroid clonotypes that were expanded above 0.001 frequency mostly also appeared in blood.

Comment on this clonotype: Its specificity is not known.

The V segment lost 6 bases and the J segment 6 bases; nucleotides outside the gene matches: 9. Germline V CDR1 and CDR2: WSHSY, SAAADI. The CDR3 is 14 residues long. Amplification from RNA transcripts yielded the TCR beta CDR3 regions. RT-PCR in the first round used HTBI primers; a second-round multiplex PCR followed. TCRdb ran MiXCR on the multiplex PCR reads and lists one entry per CDR3 protein. Seen here are about 700,000 distinct CDR3 sequences, about two fifths observed once, and the top ten hold around 3.3%. The sample consisted of peripheral blood. The source of this sequence is an adult man with Graves' ophthalmopathy. This chain connects TRBV10-2 to TRBJ1-2; 8 bases are a match to TRBD1. The CDR3 DNA follows: TGCGCCAGCAGAAAGGACAGGGAAACAGATGGCTACACCTTC. Translation gives CASRKDRETDGYTF.